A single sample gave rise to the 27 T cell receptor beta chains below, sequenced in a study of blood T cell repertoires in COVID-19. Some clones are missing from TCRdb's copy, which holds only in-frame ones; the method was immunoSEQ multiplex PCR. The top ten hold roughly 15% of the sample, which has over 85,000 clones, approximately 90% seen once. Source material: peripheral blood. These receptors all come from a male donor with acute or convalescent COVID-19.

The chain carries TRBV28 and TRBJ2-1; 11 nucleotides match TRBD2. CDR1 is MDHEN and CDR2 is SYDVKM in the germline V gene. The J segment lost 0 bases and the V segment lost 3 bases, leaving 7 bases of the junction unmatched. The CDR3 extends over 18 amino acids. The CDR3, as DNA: TGTGCCAGCAGTTTTTTCTCTAGCGGGGGGAGCTCCTACAATGAGCAGTTCTTC. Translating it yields CASSFFSSGGSSYNEQFF.

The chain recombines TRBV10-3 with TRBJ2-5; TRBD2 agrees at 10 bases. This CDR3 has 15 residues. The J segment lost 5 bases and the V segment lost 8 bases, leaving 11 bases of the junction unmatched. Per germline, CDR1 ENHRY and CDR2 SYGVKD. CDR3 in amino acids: CAIGSAGGSVETQYF. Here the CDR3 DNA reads TGTGCCATCGGATCAGCGGGGGGGTCGGTCGAGACCCAGTACTTC.

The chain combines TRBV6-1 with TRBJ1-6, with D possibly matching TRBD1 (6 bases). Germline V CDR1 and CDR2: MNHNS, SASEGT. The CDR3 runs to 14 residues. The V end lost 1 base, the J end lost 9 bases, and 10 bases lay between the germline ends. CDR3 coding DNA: TGTGCCAGCAGTGAAGGGAGGGGGGGTTCACCCCTCCACTTT. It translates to CASSEGRGGSPLHF.

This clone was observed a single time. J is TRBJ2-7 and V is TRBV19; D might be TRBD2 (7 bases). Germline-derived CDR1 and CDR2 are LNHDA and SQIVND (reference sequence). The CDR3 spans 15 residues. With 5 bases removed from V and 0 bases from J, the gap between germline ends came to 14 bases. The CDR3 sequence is CASSRRGGSSYEQYF. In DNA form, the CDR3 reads TGTGCCAGTAGTCGGAGGGGGGGGAGCTCCTACGAGCAGTACTTC.

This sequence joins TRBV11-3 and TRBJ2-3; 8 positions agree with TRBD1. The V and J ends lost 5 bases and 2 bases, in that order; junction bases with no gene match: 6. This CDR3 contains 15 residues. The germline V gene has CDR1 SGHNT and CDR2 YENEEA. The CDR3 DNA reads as TGTGCCAGCAGCCAAACAGGGGGGACCACAGATACGCAGTATTTT. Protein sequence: CASSQTGGTTDTQYF.

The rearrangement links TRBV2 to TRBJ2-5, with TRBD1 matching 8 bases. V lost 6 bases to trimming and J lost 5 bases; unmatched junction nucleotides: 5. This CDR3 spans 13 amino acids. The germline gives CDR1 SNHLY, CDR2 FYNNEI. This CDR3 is CASRATGVETQYF. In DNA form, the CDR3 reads TGTGCCAGCAGGGCGACAGGGGTGGAGACCCAGTACTTC.

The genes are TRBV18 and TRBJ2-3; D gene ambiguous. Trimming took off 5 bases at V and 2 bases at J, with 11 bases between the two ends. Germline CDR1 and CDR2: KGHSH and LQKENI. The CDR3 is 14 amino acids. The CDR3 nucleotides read TGTGCCAGCTCAGGCAGAATAACCACAGATACGCAGTATTTT. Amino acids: CASSGRITTDTQYF. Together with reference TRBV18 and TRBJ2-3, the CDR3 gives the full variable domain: NAGVMQNPRHLVRRRGQEARLRCSPMKGHSHVYWYRQLPEEGLKFMVYLQKENIIDESGMPKERFSAEFPKEGPSILRIQQVVRGDSAAYFCASSGRITTDTQYFGPGTRLTVL.

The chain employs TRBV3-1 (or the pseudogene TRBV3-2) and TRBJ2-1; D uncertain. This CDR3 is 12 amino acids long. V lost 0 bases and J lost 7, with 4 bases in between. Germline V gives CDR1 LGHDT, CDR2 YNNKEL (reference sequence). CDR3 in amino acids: CASSQDTNEQFF. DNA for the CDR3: TGTGCCAGCAGCCAAGATACAAATGAGCAGTTCTTC.

The CDR3 region is CASSPRPPSGGTTDTQYF. The CDR3 coding sequence is TGTGCCAGCAGTCCTCGCCCACCTAGCGGGGGGACCACAGATACGCAGTATTTT. The chain links TRBV27 to TRBJ2-3; 11 bases align to TRBD2. The V gene end was trimmed by 5 bases and the J gene end by 2 bases; junction bases not matched to a gene: 12. CDR1 and CDR2 (germline): MNHEY, SMNVEV (reference sequence). This CDR3 comprises 18 residues.

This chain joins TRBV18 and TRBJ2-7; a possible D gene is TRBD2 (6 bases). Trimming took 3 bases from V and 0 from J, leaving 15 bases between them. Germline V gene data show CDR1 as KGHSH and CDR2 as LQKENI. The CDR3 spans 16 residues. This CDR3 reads CASSPALDGSSYEQYF. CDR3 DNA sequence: TGTGCCAGCTCACCCGCCTTAGACGGGAGCTCCTACGAGCAGTACTTC.

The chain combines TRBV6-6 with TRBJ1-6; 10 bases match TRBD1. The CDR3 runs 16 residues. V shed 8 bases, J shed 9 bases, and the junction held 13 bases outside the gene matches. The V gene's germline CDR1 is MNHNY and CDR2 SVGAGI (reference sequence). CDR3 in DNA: TGTGCCAGCGAGGGGGACAGGGGAGGGTGGAGTTCACCCCTCCACTTT. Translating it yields CASEGDRGGWSSPLHF.

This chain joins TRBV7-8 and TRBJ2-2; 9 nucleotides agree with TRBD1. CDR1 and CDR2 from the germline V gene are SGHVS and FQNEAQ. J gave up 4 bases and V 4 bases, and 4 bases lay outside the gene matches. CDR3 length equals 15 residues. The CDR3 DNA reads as TGTGCCAGCAGCTCCCGGGACAGGGTCACCGGGGAGCTGTTTTTT. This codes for CASSSRDRVTGELFF.

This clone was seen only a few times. The CDR3 is CASSLGSRDQPQHF. CDR3 bases: TGCGCCAGCAGCTTGGGGTCCCGGGATCAGCCCCAGCATTTT. This sequence joins TRBV5-1 and TRBJ1-5; D remains unclear. There are 14 residues in the CDR3. V lost 0 bases to trimming and J lost 5 bases, with 9 bases between them. Germline V lookup: CDR1 SGHRS, CDR2 YFSETQ. Variable domain in full (rest from reference TRBV5-1 and TRBJ1-5): KAGVTQTPRYLIKTRGQQVTLSCSPISGHRSVSWYQQTPGQGLQFLFEYFSETQRNKGNFPGRFSGRQFSNSRSEMNVSTLELGDSALYLCASSLGSRDQPQHFGDGTRLSIL.

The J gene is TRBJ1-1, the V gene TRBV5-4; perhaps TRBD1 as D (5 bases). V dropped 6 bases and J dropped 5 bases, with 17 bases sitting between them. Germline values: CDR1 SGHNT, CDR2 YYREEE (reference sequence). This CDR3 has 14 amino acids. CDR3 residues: CASTNTPRGTEAFF. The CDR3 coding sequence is TGTGCCAGCACCAATACTCCCCGGGGGACTGAAGCTTTCTTT.

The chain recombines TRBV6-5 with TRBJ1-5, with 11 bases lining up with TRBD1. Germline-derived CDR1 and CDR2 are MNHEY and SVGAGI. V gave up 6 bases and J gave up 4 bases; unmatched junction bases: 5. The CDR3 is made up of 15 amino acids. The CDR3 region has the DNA TGTGCCAGCAGCATGGGACAGGGGGGTAATCAGCCCCAGCATTTT. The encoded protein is CASSMGQGGNQPQHF.

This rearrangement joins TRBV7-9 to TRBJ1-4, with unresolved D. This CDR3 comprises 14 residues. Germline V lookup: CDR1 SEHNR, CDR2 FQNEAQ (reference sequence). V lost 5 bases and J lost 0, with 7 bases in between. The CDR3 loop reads CASSQVATNEKLFF. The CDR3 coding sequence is TGTGCCAGCAGCCAGGTCGCAACTAATGAAAAACTGTTTTTT.

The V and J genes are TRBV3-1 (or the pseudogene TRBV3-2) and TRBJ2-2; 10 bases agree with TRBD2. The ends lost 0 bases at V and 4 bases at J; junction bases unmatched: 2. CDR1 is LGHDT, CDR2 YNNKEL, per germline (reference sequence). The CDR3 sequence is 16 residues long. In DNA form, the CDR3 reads TGTGCCAGCAGCCAAGATGAGCGGGGGGGCACCGGGGAGCTGTTTTTT. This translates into CASSQDERGGTGELFF.

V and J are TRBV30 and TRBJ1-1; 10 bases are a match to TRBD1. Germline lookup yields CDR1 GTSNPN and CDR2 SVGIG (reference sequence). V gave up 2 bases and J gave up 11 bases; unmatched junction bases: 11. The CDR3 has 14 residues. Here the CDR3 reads CAWSTQTGGERAFF. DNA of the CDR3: TGTGCCTGGAGTACTCAGACAGGGGGCGAGCGGGCTTTCTTT.

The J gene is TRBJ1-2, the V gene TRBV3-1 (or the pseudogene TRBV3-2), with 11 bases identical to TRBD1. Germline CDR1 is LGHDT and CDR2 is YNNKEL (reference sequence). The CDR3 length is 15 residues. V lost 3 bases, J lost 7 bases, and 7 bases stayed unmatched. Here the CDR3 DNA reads TGTGCCAGCAGCCAGTCCCGGACAGGGGGCCGTGGCTACACCTTC. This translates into CASSQSRTGGRGYTF.

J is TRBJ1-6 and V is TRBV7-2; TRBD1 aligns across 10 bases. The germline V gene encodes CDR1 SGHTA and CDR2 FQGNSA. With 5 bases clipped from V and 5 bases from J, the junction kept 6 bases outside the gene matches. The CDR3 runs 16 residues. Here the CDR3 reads CASSDRDRGNNSPLHF. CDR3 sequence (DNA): TGTGCCAGCAGCGACCGGGACAGGGGAAATAATTCACCCCTCCACTTT.

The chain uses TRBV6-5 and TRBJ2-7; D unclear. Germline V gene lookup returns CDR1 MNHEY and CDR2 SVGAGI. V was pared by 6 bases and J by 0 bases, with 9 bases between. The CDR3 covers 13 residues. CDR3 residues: CASSGSHSYEQYF. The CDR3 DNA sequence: TGTGCCAGCAGCGGGTCCCACTCCTACGAGCAGTACTTC.

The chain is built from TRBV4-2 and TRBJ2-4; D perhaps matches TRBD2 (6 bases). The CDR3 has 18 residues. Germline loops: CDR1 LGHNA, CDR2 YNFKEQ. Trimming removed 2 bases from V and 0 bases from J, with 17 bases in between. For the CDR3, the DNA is TGTGCCAGCAGCCAATTTTCGGGGGTCGATTTAGCCAAAAACATTCAGTACTTC. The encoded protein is CASSQFSGVDLAKNIQYF.

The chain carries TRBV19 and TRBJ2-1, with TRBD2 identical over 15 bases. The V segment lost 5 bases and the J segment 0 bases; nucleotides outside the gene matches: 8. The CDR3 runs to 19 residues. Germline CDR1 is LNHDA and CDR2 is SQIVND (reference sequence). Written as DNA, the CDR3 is TGTGCCAGTAGTCAGTTCGGGACTAGCGGGGGGAGCTCCTACAATGAGCAGTTCTTC. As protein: CASSQFGTSGGSSYNEQFF.

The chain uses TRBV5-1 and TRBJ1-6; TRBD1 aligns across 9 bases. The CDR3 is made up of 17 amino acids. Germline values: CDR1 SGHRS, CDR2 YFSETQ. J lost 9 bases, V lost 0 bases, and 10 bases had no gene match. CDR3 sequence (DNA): TGCGCCAGCAGCTTGGCCGGTACAGGGGGCTTGGGTTCACCCCTCCACTTT. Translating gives CASSLAGTGGLGSPLHF.

DNA of the CDR3: TGTGCCAGCAGCTTAATCCTACTAGCGGGGGGGCTCAACGAGCAGTACTTC. Protein product: CASSLILLAGGLNEQYF. This chain connects TRBV7-2 to TRBJ2-7; 13 bases are a match to TRBD2. The germline CDR1 and CDR2 sequences are SGHTA and FQGNSA. This CDR3 has 17 residues. V lost 2 bases to trimming and J lost 5 bases; unmatched junction nucleotides: 9.

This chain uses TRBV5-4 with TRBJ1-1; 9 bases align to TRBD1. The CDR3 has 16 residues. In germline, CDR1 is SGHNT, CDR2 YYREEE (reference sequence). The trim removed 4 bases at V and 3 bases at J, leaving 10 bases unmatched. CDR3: CASSLGDRVYDTEAFF. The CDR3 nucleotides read TGTGCCAGCAGCCTCGGGGACAGGGTTTACGACACTGAAGCTTTCTTT.

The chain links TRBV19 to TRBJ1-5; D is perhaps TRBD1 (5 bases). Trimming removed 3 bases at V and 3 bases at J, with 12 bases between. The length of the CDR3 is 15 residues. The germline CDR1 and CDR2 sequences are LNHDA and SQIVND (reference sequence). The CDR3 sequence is CASSMIAGINQPQHF. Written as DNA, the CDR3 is TGTGCCAGTAGTATGATCGCAGGGATCAATCAGCCCCAGCATTTT.